This T cell receptor beta chain derives from a study of blood T cell repertoires in COVID-19. The germline V gene has CDR1 MNHEY and CDR2 SMNVEV (reference sequence). Deletions cut 1 base from V and 5 bases from J, with 21 bases between. The CDR3 has 18 residues. The data were produced by immunoSEQ multiplex PCR, yet TCRdb's version contains in-frame clones alone and is incomplete. The sample has about 300,000 clones, 80% to 90% seen once. Enrollees, about 18 to 90 years old, lived in fewer than 25 US areas. Participant-given clinical history determined each cohort assignment. The V gene is TRBV27, the J gene TRBJ2-1, with D possibly being TRBD2 (7 bases). Sequenced material: PBMCs or T cells enriched from blood (not recorded which). The source is a man aged 30 to 45 who had recovered from COVID-19. CDR3 sequence: CASSLYVGGGGIHNEQFF. The CDR3, as DNA: TGTGCCAGCAGTTTATATGTCGGGGGAGGGGGTATACACAATGAGCAGTTCTTC.